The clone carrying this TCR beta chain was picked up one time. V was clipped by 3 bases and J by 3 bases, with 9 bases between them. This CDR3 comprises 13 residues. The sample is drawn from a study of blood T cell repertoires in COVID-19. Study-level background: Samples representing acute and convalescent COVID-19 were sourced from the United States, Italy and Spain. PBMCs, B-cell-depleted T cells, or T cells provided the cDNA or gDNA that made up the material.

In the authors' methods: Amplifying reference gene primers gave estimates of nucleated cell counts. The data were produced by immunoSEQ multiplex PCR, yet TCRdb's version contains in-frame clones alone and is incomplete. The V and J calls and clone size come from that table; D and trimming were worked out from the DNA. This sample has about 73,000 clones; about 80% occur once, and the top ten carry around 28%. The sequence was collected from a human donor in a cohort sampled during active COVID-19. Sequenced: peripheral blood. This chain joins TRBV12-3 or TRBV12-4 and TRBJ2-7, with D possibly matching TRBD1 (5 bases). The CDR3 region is CASSFGHIYEQYF. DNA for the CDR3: TGTGCCAGCAGTTTCGGACATATCTACGAGCAGTACTTC.